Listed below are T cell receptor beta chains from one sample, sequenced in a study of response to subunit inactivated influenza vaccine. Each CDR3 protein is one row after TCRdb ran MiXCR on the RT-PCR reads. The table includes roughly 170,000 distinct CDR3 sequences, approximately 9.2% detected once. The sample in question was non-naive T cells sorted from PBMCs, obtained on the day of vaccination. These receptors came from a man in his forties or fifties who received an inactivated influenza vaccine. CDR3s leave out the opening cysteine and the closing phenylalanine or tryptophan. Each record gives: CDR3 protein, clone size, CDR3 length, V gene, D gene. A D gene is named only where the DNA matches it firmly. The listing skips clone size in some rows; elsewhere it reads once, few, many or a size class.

CDR3aa: ASSFTYSGELF
abundance: many
len: 11
v_gene: TRBV7-6
d_gene: .

CDR3aa: ASSGQSPRPSVQETQY
abundance: .
len: 16
v_gene: TRBV28
d_gene: .

CDR3aa: ASSQDLYDTEAF
abundance: .
len: 12
v_gene: TRBV4-3
d_gene: .

CDR3aa: ASSFGGSNKETQY
abundance: few
len: 13
v_gene: TRBV19
d_gene: TRBD2

CDR3aa: ATSDPGDRSSTDTQY
abundance: .
len: 15
v_gene: TRBV24-1
d_gene: TRBD1

CDR3aa: ASSSDLSGTGKNIQY
abundance: many
len: 15
v_gene: TRBV5-1
d_gene: .

CDR3aa: ASSDYRGRTYEQY
abundance: many
len: 13
v_gene: TRBV11-2
d_gene: TRBD1

CDR3aa: ASSLSRQPQH
abundance: many
len: 10
v_gene: TRBV12-3/TRBV12-4
d_gene: .

CDR3aa: ASSIRTQPQH
abundance: .
len: 10
v_gene: TRBV19
d_gene: .

CDR3aa: STNGGGVRETQY
abundance: many
len: 12
v_gene: TRBV29-1
d_gene: .

CDR3aa: SAITRDTSSYEQY
abundance: many
len: 13
v_gene: TRBV20-1
d_gene: .

CDR3aa: AWIPDRGGQF
abundance: few
len: 10
v_gene: TRBV30
d_gene: TRBD1

CDR3aa: ASSQERLSEQY
abundance: .
len: 11
v_gene: TRBV3-1
d_gene: .

CDR3aa: ATSERALNYGYT
abundance: many
len: 12
v_gene: TRBV24-1
d_gene: .

CDR3aa: ASSQNRGLQPQH
abundance: many
len: 12
v_gene: TRBV4-3
d_gene: TRBD1

CDR3aa: SARDVRGYGGYT
abundance: .
len: 12
v_gene: TRBV20-1
d_gene: .

CDR3aa: ASSQEGGFSYEQY
abundance: many
len: 13
v_gene: TRBV3-1
d_gene: TRBD1

CDR3aa: ASRGEGTYEQY
abundance: many
len: 11
v_gene: TRBV7-2
d_gene: TRBD2

CDR3aa: ASSASGGNHEKVF
abundance: .
len: 13
v_gene: TRBV7-2
d_gene: .

CDR3aa: ASSIWDFPGSTGELF
abundance: few
len: 15
v_gene: TRBV5-1
d_gene: .

CDR3aa: ASSPRQTGFKGNEQF
abundance: few
len: 15
v_gene: TRBV7-8
d_gene: TRBD1

CDR3aa: ASSSDGDRGGTQY
abundance: many
len: 13
v_gene: TRBV28
d_gene: TRBD1

CDR3aa: SAPDWGRSTDTQY
abundance: many
len: 13
v_gene: TRBV20-1
d_gene: .

CDR3aa: ASGPGGSYEQY
abundance: .
len: 11
v_gene: TRBV5-1
d_gene: .

CDR3aa: ASSQNRLGYEQY
abundance: many
len: 12
v_gene: TRBV27
d_gene: .

CDR3aa: ASSYSKGASETSGQY
abundance: .
len: 15
v_gene: TRBV6-5
d_gene: .

CDR3aa: ASSLQGTGTTQY
abundance: .
len: 12
v_gene: TRBV5-1
d_gene: TRBD1

CDR3aa: ASSLDGTGGTEAF
abundance: .
len: 13
v_gene: TRBV5-1
d_gene: TRBD1

CDR3aa: ASSYSAGSSYEQY
abundance: few
len: 13
v_gene: TRBV6-5
d_gene: .

CDR3aa: ASSTSGSGSWNEQF
abundance: .
len: 14
v_gene: TRBV21-1
d_gene: .

CDR3aa: ASSYGQTVPSTDTQY
abundance: .
len: 15
v_gene: TRBV6-5
d_gene: .

CDR3aa: ASSQDWSSRTEAF
abundance: few
len: 13
v_gene: TRBV4-3
d_gene: .

CDR3aa: SARPGVWGRGANVLT
abundance: .
len: 15
v_gene: TRBV20-1
d_gene: .

CDR3aa: ASSLSGGHFYEQY
abundance: many
len: 13
v_gene: TRBV27
d_gene: .

CDR3aa: ATSDQTGSGRVNNEQF
abundance: many
len: 16
v_gene: TRBV24-1
d_gene: TRBD2

CDR3aa: ASSLVGQGAGNEQF
abundance: .
len: 14
v_gene: TRBV5-5
d_gene: TRBD1

CDR3aa: ASSYGTRNGYT
abundance: .
len: 11
v_gene: TRBV6-5
d_gene: .

CDR3aa: ATSDIGRGRNTGELF
abundance: .
len: 15
v_gene: TRBV24-1
d_gene: .

CDR3aa: ASSGSGTGTDTQY
abundance: few
len: 13
v_gene: TRBV2
d_gene: TRBD1

CDR3aa: ASRISGGGYNEQF
abundance: many
len: 13
v_gene: TRBV6-1
d_gene: TRBD2

CDR3aa: ASSPTTLRGAPEQF
abundance: many
len: 14
v_gene: TRBV5-6
d_gene: TRBD2

CDR3aa: ATSDQRPGQGSNEQF
abundance: few
len: 15
v_gene: TRBV24-1
d_gene: TRBD1

CDR3aa: ASSPRGSGATQY
abundance: many
len: 12
v_gene: TRBV3-1
d_gene: .

CDR3aa: SASDGYEQY
abundance: .
len: 9
v_gene: TRBV20-1
d_gene: .